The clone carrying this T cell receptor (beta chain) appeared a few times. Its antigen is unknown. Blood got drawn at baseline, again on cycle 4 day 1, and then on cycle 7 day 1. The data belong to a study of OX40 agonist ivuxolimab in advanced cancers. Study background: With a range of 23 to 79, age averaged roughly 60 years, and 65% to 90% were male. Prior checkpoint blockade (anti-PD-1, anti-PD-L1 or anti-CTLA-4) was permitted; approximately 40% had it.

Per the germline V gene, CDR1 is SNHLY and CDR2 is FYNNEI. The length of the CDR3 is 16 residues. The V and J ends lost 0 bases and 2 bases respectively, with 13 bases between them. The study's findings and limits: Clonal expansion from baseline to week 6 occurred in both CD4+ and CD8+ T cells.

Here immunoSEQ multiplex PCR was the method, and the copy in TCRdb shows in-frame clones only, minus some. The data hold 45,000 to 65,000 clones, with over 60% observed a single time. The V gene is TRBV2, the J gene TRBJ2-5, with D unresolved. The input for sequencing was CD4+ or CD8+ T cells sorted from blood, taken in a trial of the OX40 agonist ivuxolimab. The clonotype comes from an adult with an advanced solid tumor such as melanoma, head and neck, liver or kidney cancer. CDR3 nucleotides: TGTGCCAGCAGTGAAGCGCTTCAGGTGGGACAAGAGACCCAGTACTTC. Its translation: CASSEALQVGQETQYF. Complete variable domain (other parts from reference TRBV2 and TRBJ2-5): EPEVTQTPSHQVTQMGQEVILRCVPISNHLYFYWYRQILGQKVEFLVSFYNNEISEKSEIFDDQFSVERPDGSNFTLKIRSTKLEDSAMYFCASSEALQVGQETQYFGPGTRLLVL.